The clone carrying this T cell receptor beta chain has at least ten counts. The antigen is undetermined. Germline V lookup: CDR1 SGDLS, CDR2 YYNGEE. V lost 0 bases to trimming and J lost 6 bases, with 11 bases between them. The CDR3 loop spans 14 amino acids. This specimen belongs to a study of human T cells and chemical hapten exposure. Study summary: Per-sample TCR yields varied mainly from small pooled library volume differences.

The study's findings and limits: TCRs exceeding 1 in 1000 frequency stayed unchanged with DPC sensitization.

It was from unfractionated whole blood that total RNA was extracted. During construction of the library, unique molecular identifiers were attached to individual cDNA molecules for quantitative, reproducible TCR counting. Methods used by the authors: Per-sample TCR counts ranged from roughly 23,224 to 750,000, median around 88,000. TCRdb recomputed calls from the 5' RACE reads with MiXCR, one row per CDR3 protein. For this entry, the V and J calls and clone size follow TCRdb and not the study's own pipeline. This table has some 150,000 distinct CDR3 sequences, 4.1% appearing once. The TCR comes from a female donor in good health. The rearrangement uses TRBV9 and TRBJ2-3; possible D gene TRBD2, 6 bases. The DNA for the CDR3 is TGTGCCAGCAGCGTAGGTCCCGCGGGGGATACGCAGTATTTT. This gives the protein CASSVGPAGDTQYF.